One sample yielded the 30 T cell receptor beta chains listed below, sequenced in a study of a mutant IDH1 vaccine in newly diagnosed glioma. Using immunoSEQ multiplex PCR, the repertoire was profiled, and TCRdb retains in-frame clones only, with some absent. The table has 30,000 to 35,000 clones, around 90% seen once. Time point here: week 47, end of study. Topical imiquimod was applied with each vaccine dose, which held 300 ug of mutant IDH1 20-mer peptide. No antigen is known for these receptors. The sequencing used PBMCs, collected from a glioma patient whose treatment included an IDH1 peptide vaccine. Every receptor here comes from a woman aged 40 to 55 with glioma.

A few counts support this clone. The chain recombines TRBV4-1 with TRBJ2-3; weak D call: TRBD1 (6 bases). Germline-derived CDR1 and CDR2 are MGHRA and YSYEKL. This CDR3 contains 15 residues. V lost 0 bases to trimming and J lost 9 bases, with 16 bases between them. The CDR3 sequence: CASSQDLSGGGTQYF. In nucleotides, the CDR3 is TGCGCCAGCAGCCAAGATCTCTCCGGTGGGGGCACGCAGTATTTT.

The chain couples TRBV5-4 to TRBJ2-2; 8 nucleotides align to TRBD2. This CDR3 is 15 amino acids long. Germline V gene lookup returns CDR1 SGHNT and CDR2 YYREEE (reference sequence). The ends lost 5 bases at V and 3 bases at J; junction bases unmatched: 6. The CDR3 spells CASSPGLGYTGELFF. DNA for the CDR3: TGTGCCAGCAGTCCGGGACTAGGCTACACCGGGGAGCTGTTTTTT.

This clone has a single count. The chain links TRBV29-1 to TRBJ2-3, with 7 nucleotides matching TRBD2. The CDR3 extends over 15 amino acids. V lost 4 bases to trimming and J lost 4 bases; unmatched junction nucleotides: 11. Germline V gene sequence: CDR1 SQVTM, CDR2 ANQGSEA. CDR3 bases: TGCAGCGTTGCACGGAGGCTAGCGGAGCCAGATACGCAGTATTTT. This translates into CSVARRLAEPDTQYF.

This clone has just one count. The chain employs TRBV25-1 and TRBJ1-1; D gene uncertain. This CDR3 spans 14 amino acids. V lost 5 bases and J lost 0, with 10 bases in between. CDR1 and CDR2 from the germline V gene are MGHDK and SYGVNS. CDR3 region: CASSFGSVNTEAFF. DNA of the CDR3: TGTGCCAGCAGTTTCGGGTCGGTGAACACTGAAGCTTTCTTT.

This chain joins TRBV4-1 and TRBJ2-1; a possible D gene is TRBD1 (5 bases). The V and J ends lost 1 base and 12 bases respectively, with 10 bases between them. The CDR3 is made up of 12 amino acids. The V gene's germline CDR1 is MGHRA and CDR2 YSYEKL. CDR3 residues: CASSQGRGGQFF. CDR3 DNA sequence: TGCGCCAGCAGCCAAGGAAGGGGTGGGCAGTTCTTC.

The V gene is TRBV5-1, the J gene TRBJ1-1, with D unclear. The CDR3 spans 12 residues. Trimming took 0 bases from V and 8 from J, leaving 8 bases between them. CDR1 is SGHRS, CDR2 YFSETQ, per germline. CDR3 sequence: CASSLEGLEAFF. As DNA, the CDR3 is TGCGCCAGCAGCTTGGAAGGCTTAGAAGCTTTCTTT.

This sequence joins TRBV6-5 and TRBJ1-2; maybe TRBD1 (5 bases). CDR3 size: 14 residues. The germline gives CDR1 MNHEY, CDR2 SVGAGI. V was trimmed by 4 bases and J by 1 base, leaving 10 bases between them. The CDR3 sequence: CASSLRGLNYGYTF. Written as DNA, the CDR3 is TGTGCCAGCAGTTTGAGGGGTCTTAACTATGGCTACACCTTC.

The CDR3 DNA reads as TGTGCCAGCAGCCTCCGGGGGAATGCGAACACCGGGGAGCTGTTTTTT. Translation: CASSLRGNANTGELFF. The J gene is TRBJ2-2, the V gene TRBV13, with TRBD2 as a possible D gene (6 bases). Germline V gene sequence: CDR1 PRHDT, CDR2 FYEKMQ (reference sequence). V was pared by 5 bases and J by 0 bases, with 13 bases between. CDR3 length: 16 residues.

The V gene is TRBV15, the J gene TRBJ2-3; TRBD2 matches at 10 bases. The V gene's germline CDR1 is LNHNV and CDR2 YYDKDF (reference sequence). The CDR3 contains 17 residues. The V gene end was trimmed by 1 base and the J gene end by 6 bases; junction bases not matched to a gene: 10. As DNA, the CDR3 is TGTGCCACCAGCAGAGCGAACCCTAGCGGGAGTGTGGATACGCAGTATTTT. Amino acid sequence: CATSRANPSGSVDTQYF.

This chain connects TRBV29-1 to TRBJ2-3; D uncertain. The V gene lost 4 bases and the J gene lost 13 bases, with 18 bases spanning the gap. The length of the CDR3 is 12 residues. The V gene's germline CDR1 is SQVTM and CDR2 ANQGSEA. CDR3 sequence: CSVALAGRVEYF. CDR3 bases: TGCAGCGTTGCGTTGGCCGGACGGGTGGAGTATTTT.

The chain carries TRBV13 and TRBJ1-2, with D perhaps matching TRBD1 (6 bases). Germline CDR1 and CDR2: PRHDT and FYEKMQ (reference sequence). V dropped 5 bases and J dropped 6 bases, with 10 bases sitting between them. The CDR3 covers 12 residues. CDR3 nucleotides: TGTGCCAGCAGCGAGGGGGGGAATGGCTACACCTTC. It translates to CASSEGGNGYTF.

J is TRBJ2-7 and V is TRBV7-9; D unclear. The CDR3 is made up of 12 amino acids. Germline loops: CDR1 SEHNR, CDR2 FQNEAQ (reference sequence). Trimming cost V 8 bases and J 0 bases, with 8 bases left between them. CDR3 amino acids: CASSGDSYEQYF. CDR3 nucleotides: TGTGCCAGCTCTGGGGACTCCTACGAGCAGTACTTC.

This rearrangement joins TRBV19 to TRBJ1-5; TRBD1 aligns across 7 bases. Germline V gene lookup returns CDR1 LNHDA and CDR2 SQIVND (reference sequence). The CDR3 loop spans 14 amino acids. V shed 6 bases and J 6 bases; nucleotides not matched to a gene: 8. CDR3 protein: CASRTGERVQPQHF. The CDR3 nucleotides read TGTGCCAGTAGAACAGGGGAGAGGGTTCAGCCCCAGCATTTT.

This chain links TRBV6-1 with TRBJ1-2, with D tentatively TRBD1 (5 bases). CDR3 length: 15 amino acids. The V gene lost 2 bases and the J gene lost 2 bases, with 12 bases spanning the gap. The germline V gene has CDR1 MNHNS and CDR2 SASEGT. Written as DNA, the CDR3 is TGTGCCAGCAGTGAATTGACAGCCCCAAACTATGGCTACACCTTC. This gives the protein CASSELTAPNYGYTF.

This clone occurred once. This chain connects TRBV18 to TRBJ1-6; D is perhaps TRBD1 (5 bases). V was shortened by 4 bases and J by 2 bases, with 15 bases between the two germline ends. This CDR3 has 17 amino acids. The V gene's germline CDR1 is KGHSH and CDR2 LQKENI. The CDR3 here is CASSLLGGNAYNSPLHF. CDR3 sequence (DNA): TGTGCCAGCTCACTCCTCGGGGGTAACGCCTATAATTCACCCCTCCACTTT.

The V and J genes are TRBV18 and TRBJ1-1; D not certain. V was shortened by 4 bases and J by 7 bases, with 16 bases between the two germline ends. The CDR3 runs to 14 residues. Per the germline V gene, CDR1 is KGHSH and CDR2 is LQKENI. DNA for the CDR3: TGTGCCAGCTCACTCCATAAAGGTGGCGATGAAGCTTTCTTT. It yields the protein CASSLHKGGDEAFF.

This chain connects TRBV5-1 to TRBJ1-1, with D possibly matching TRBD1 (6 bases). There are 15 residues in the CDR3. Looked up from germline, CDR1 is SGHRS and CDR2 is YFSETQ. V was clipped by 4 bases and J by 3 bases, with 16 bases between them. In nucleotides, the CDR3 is TGCGCCAGCAGCCGGGCCTGGGAGGGGGACACTGAAGCTTTCTTT. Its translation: CASSRAWEGDTEAFF.

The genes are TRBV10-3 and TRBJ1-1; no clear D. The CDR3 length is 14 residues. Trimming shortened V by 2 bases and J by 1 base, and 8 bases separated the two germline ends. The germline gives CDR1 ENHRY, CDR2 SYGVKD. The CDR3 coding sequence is TGTGCCATCAGTGAGAGCGGTAGGAACACTGAAGCTTTCTTT. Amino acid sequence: CAISESGRNTEAFF.

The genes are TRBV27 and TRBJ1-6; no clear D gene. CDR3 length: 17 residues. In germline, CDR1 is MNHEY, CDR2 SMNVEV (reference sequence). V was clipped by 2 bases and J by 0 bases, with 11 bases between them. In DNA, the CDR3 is TGTGCCAGCAGTTTAGGGCAGACGAGCTCCTATAATTCACCCCTCCACTTT. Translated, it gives CASSLGQTSSYNSPLHF.

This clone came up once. The CDR3 sequence is CASSKLGETGLADTQYF. CDR3 bases: TGTGCCAGCAGCAAACTAGGGGAGACAGGGCTGGCAGATACGCAGTATTTT. The genes are TRBV21-1 and TRBJ2-3; the D call in the table, TRBD1, was not verified against the DNA. TRBV21-1 counts as a pseudogene. The CDR3 is made up of 17 amino acids.

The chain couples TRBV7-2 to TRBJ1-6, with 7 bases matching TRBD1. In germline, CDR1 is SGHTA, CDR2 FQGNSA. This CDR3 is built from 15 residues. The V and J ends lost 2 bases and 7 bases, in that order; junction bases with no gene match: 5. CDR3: CASSLNRGGNSPLHF. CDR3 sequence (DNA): TGTGCCAGCAGCTTAAACAGGGGAGGGAATTCACCCCTCCACTTT.

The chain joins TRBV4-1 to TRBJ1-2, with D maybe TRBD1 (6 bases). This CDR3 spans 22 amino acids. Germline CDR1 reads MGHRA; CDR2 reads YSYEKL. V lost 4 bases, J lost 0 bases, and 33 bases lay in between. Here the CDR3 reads CASSPSSLGASSPTGTNYGYTF. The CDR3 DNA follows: TGCGCCAGCAGCCCCTCAAGTCTAGGTGCGTCTTCGCCGACAGGCACTAACTATGGCTACACCTTC.

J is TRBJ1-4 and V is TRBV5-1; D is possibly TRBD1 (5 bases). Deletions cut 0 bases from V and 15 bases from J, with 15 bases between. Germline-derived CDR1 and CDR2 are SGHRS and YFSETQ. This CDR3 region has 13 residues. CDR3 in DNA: TGCGCCAGCAGCTTGGGGGACGGGCAGAATATGTTTTTT. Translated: CASSLGDGQNMFF.

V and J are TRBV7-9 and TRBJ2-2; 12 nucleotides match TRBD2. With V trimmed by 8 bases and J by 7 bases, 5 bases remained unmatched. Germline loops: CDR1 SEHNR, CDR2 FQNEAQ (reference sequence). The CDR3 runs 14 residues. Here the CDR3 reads CASPLAGGGGELFF. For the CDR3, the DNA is TGTGCCAGCCCACTAGCGGGAGGAGGCGGGGAGCTGTTTTTT.

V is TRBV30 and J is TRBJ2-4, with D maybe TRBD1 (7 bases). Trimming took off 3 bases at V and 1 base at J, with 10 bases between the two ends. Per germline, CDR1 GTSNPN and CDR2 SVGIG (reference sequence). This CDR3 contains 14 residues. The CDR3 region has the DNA TGTGCCTGGAGGGCAGGGGGGGCCAAAAACATTCAGTACTTC. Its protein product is CAWRAGGAKNIQYF.

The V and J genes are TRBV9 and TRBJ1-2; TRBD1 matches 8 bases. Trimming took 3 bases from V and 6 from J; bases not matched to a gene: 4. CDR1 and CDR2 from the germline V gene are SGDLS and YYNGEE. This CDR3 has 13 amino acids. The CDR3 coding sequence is TGTGCCAGCAGCGGTAGGACAGGGAATGGCTACACCTTC. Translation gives CASSGRTGNGYTF.

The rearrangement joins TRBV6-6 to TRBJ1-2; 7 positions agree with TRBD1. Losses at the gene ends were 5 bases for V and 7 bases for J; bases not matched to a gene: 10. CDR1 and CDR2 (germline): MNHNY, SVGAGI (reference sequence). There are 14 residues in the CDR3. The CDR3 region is CASSPGTVSFGYTF. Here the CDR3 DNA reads TGTGCCAGCAGTCCCGGGACAGTCTCTTTTGGCTACACCTTC.

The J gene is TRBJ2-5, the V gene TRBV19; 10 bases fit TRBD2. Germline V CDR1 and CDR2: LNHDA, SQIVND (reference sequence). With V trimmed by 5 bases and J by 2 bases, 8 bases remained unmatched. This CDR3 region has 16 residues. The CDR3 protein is CASSSRTSGRQETQYF. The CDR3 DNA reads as TGTGCCAGTAGTTCCCGGACTAGCGGACGTCAAGAGACCCAGTACTTC.

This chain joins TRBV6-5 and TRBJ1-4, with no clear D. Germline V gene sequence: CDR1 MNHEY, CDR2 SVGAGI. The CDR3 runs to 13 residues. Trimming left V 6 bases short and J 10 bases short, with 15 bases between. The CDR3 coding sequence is TGTGCCAGCAGCCCCAGAAGTTCGGGAAAACTGTTTTTT. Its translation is CASSPRSSGKLFF.

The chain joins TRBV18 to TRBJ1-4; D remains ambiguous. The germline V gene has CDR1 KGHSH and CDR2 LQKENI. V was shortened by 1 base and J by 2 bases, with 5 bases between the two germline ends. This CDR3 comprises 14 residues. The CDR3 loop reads CASSPRVTNEKLFF. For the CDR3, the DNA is TGTGCCAGCTCACCACGGGTCACTAATGAAAAACTGTTTTTT. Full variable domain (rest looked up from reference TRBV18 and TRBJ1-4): NAGVMQNPRHLVRRRGQEARLRCSPMKGHSHVYWYRQLPEEGLKFMVYLQKENIIDESGMPKERFSAEFPKEGPSILRIQQVVRGDSAAYFCASSPRVTNEKLFFGSGTQLSVL.